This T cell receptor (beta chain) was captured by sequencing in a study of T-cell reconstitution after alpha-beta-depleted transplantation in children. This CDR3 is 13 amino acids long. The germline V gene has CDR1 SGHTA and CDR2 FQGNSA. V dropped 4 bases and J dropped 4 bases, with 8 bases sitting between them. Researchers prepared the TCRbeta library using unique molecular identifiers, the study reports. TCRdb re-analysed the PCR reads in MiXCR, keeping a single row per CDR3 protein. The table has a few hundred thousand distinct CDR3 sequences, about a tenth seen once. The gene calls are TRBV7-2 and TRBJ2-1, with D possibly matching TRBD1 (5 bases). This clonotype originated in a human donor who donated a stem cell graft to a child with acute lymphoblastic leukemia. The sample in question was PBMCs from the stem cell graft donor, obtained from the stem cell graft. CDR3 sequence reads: CASSSTVYNEQFF. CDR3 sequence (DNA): TGTGCCAGCAGCTCGACAGTTTACAATGAGCAGTTCTTC.